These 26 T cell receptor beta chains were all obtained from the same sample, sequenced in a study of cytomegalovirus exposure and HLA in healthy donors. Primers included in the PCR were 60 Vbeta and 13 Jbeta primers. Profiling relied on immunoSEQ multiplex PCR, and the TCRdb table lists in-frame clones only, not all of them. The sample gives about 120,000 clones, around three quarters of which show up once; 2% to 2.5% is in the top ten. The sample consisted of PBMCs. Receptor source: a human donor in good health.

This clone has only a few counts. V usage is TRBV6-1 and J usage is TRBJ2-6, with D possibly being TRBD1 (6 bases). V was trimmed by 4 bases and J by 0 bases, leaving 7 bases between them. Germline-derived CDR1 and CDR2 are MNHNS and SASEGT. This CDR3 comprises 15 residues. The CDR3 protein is CASSADSSGANVLTF. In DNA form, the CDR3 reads TGTGCCAGCAGTGCGGACAGCTCTGGGGCCAACGTCCTGACTTTC.

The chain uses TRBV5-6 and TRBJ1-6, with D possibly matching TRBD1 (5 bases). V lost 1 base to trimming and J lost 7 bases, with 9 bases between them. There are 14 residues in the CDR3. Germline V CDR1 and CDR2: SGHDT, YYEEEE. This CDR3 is CASSLRGNNSPLHF. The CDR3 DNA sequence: TGTGCCAGCAGCTTGAGGGGAAACAATTCACCCCTCCACTTT.

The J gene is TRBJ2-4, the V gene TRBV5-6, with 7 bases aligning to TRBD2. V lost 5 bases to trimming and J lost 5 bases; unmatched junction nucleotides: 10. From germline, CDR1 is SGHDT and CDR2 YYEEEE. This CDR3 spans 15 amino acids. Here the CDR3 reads CASSRFGGLENIQYF. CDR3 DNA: TGTGCCAGCAGTCGTTTCGGTGGACTAGAAAACATTCAGTACTTC.

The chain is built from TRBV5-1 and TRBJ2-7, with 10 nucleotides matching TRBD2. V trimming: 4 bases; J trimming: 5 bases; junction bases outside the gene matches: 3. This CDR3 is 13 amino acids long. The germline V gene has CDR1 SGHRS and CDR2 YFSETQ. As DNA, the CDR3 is TGCGCCAGCAGCGCAGCGGGAGGGGACGAGCAGTACTTC. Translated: CASSAAGGDEQYF. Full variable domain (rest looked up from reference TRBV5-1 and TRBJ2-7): KAGVTQTPRYLIKTRGQQVTLSCSPISGHRSVSWYQQTPGQGLQFLFEYFSETQRNKGNFPGRFSGRQFSNSRSEMNVSTLELGDSALYLCASSAAGGDEQYFGPGTRLTVT.

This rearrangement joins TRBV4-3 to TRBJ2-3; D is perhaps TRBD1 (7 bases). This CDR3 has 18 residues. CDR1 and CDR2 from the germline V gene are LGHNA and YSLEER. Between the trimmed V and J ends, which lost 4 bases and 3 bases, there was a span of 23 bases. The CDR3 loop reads CASSRSLRDSRGTDTQYF. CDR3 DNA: TGCGCCAGCAGCCGCAGTCTCCGGGACAGTCGGGGGACAGATACGCAGTATTTT.

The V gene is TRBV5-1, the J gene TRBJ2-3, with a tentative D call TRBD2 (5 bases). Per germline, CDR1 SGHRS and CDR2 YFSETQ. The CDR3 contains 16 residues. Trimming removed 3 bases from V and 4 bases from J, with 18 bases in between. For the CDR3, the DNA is TGCGCCAGCAGCTCCGGACGGGAAGAGGGCGCAGATACGCAGTATTTT. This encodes CASSSGREEGADTQYF.

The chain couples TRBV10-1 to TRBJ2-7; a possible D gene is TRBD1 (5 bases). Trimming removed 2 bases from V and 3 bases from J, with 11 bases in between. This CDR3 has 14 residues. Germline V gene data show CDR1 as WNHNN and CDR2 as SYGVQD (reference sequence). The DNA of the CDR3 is TGCGCCAGCAGTGAGGTACAGGAGTACTACGAGCAGTACTTC. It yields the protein CASSEVQEYYEQYF.

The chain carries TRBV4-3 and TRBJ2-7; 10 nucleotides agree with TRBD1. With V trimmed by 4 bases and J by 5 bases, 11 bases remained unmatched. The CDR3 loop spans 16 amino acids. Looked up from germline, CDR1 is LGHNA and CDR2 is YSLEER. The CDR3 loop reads CASSPLVGTGADEQYF. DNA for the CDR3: TGCGCCAGCAGCCCCCTGGTCGGGACAGGGGCCGACGAGCAGTACTTC.

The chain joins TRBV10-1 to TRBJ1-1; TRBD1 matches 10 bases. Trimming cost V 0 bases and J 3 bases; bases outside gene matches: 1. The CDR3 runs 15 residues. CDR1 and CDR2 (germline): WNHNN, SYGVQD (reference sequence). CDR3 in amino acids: CASSESGTGDTEAFF. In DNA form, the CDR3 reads TGCGCCAGCAGTGAGTCTGGGACAGGGGACACTGAAGCTTTCTTT.

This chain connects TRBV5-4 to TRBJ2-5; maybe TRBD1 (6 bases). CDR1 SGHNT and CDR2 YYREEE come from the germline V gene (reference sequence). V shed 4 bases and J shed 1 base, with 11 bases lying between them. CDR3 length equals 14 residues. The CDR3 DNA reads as TGTGCCAGCAGCCCCCGGACAGTCCAAGAGACCCAGTACTTC. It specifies CASSPRTVQETQYF.

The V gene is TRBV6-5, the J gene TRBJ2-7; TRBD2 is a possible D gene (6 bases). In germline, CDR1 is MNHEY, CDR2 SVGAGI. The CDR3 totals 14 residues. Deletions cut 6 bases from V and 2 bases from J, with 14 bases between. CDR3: CASSQGLGTYEQYF. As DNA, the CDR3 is TGTGCCAGCAGCCAGGGACTGGGAACCTACGAGCAGTACTTC.

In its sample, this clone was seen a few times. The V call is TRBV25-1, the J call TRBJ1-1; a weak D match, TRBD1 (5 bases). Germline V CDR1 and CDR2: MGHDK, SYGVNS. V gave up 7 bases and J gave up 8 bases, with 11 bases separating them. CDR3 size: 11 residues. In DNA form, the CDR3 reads TGTGCCAGCACTCGGGGGTGGGAAGCTTTCTTT. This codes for CASTRGWEAFF.

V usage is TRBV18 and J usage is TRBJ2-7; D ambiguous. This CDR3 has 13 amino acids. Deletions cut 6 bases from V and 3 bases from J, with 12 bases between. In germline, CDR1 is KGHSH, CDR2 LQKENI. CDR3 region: CASSQRSNYEQYF. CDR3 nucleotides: TGTGCCAGCTCCCAACGGTCAAACTACGAGCAGTACTTC. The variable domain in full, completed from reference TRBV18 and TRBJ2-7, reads NAGVMQNPRHLVRRRGQEARLRCSPMKGHSHVYWYRQLPEEGLKFMVYLQKENIIDESGMPKERFSAEFPKEGPSILRIQQVVRGDSAAYFCASSQRSNYEQYFGPGTRLTVT.

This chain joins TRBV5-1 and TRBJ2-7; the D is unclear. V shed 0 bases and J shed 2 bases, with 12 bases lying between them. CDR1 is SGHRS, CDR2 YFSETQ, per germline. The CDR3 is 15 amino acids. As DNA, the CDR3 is TGCGCCAGCAGCTTGGCCGTTCCGGGTGCCTACGAGCAGTACTTC. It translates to CASSLAVPGAYEQYF.

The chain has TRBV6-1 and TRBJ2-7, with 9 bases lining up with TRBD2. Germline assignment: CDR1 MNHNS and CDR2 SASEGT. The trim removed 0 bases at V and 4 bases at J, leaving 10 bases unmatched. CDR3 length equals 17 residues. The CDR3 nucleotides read TGTGCCAGCAGTGAAGCCGCGGGGGGGGCGGCTTATTACGAGCAGTACTTC. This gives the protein CASSEAAGGAAYYEQYF.

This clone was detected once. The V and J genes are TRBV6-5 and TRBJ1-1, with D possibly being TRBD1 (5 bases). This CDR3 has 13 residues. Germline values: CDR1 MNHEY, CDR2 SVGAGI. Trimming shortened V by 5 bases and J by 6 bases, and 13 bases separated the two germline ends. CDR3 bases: TGTGCCAGCAGTACAAGGGGTTATTCTGAAGCTTTCTTT. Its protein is CASSTRGYSEAFF.

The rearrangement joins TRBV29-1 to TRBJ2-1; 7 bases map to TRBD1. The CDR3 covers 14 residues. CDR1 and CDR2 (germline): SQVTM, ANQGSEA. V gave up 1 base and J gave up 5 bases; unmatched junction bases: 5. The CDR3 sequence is CSVEGRQGHNEQFF. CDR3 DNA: TGCAGCGTTGAAGGTAGACAGGGTCACAATGAGCAGTTCTTC.

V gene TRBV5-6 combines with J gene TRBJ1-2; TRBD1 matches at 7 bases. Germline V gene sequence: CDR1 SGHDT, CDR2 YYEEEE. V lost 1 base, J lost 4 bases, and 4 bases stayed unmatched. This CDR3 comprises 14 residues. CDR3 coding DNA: TGTGCCAGCAGCTTGTCAGCAGGGGGCTATGGCTACACCTTC. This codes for CASSLSAGGYGYTF.

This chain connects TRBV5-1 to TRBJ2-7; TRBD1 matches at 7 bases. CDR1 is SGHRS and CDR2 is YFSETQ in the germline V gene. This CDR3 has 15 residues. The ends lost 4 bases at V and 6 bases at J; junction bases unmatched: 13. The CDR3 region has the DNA TGCGCCAGCAGCCGGGACAGTCACGCGTCGGCCGAGCAGTACTTC. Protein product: CASSRDSHASAEQYF.

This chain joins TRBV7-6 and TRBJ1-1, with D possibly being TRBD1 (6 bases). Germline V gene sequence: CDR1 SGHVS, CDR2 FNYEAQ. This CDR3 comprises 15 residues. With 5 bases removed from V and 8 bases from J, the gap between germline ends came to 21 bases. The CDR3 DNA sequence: TGTGCCAGCAGCCCTAACCCGCAGGGGCGATCGGAAGCTTTCTTT. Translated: CASSPNPQGRSEAFF.

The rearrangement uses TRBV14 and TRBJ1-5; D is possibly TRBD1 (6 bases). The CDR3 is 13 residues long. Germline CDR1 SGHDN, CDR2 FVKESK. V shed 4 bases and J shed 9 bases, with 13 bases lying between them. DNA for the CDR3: TGTGCCAGCAGCCGTACAGGGTTCACGCCCCAGCATTTT. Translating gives CASSRTGFTPQHF.

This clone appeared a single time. The CDR3: CASSLASRANEQFF. CDR3 DNA: TGCGCCAGCAGCTTGGCCAGCAGGGCAAATGAGCAGTTCTTC. This chain joins TRBV5-1 and TRBJ2-1; weak D call: TRBD1 (5 bases). The CDR3 has 14 residues. The V gene's germline CDR1 is SGHRS and CDR2 YFSETQ. Trimming took off 0 bases at V and 7 bases at J, with 11 bases between the two ends.

Here the CDR3 DNA reads TGCGCCAGCAGCTTGGGACAGGGGGCAACTGAAGCTTTCTTT. This gives the protein CASSLGQGATEAFF. This chain uses TRBV5-1 with TRBJ1-1, with 10 bases aligning to TRBD1. The J segment lost 5 bases and the V segment lost 0 bases, leaving 1 base of the junction unmatched. In germline, CDR1 is SGHRS, CDR2 YFSETQ. CDR3 size: 14 residues.

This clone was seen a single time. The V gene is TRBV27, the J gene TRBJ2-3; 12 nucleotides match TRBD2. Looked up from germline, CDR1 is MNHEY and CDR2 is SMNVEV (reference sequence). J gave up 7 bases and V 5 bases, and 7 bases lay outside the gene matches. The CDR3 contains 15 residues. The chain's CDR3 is CASSERTSGVYTQYF. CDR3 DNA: TGTGCCAGCAGTGAACGGACTAGCGGGGTTTATACGCAGTATTTT.

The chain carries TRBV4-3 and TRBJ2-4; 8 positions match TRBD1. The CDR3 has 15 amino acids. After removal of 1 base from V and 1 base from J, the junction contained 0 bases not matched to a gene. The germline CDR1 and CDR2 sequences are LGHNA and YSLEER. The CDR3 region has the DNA TGCGCCAGCAGCCAAGGACAGGGGGCCAAAAACATTCAGTACTTC. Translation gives CASSQGQGAKNIQYF.

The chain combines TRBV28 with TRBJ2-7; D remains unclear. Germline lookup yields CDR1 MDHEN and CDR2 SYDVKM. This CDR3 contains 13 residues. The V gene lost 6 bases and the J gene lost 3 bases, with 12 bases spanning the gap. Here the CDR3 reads CASRPHGFYEQYF. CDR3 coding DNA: TGTGCCAGCAGGCCCCACGGGTTCTACGAGCAGTACTTC.